One and the same sample provided the 27 T cell receptor beta chains below, sequenced in a study of T cell responses to AZD1222 COVID-19 vaccine. Assay: immunoSEQ multiplex PCR; the TCRdb copy retains only in-frame clones and omits some. The sample records 75,000 to 100,000 clones, almost 90% being singletons. The sequenced sample was peripheral blood, obtained on day 0 of MenACWY control vaccination. The receptors derive from an adult in good health.

V gene TRBV6-1 combines with J gene TRBJ1-1; D not certain. V was shortened by 1 base and J by 5 bases, with 8 bases between the two germline ends. This CDR3 has 13 amino acids. Germline V gene data show CDR1 as MNHNS and CDR2 as SASEGT. CDR3 residues: CASSEEGRTEAFF. DNA for the CDR3: TGTGCCAGCAGTGAAGAGGGAAGGACTGAAGCTTTCTTT.

The chain recombines TRBV5-1 with TRBJ1-2; no clear D. Germline loops: CDR1 SGHRS, CDR2 YFSETQ. V dropped 4 bases and J dropped 5 bases, with 18 bases sitting between them. The CDR3 sequence is 15 residues long. The CDR3 DNA follows: TGCGCCAGCAGCCCGGAGGGCGGCAGAACATATGGCTACACCTTC. It codes for CASSPEGGRTYGYTF. Full variable domain (remainder filled in from reference TRBV5-1 and TRBJ1-2): KAGVTQTPRYLIKTRGQQVTLSCSPISGHRSVSWYQQTPGQGLQFLFEYFSETQRNKGNFPGRFSGRQFSNSRSEMNVSTLELGDSALYLCASSPEGGRTYGYTFGSGTRLTVV.

This sequence joins TRBV6-5 and TRBJ2-7, with 8 positions matching TRBD1. The CDR3 length is 14 residues. V lost 6 bases and J lost 2; bases outside the gene matches: 6. Germline CDR1 MNHEY, CDR2 SVGAGI. CDR3 sequence (DNA): TGTGCCAGCAGGGGGCGACAGGGGACCTACGAGCAGTACTTC. Translation gives CASRGRQGTYEQYF.

V gene TRBV5-1 combines with J gene TRBJ2-1, with 10 bases fitting TRBD1. CDR3 length equals 17 residues. Trimming cost V 0 bases and J 5 bases; bases outside gene matches: 8. Germline CDR1 reads SGHRS; CDR2 reads YFSETQ. The CDR3 sequence is CASSLANPGTGDNEQFF. DNA for the CDR3: TGCGCCAGCAGCTTGGCCAATCCGGGGACAGGGGACAATGAGCAGTTCTTC.

The chain carries TRBV6-1 and TRBJ1-5; no reliable D call. V lost 0 bases to trimming and J lost 5 bases, with 5 bases between them. There are 13 residues in the CDR3. The germline V gene encodes CDR1 MNHNS and CDR2 SASEGT. CDR3 nucleotides: TGTGCCAGCAGTGAAGCGGTTGATCAGCCCCAGCATTTT. It codes for CASSEAVDQPQHF.

J is TRBJ1-1 and V is TRBV30; D gene ambiguous. Germline V gene data show CDR1 as GTSNPN and CDR2 as SVGIG (reference sequence). The CDR3 has 15 residues. The ends were cut back, 3 bases at V and 6 bases at J, with 20 bases in the middle. The CDR3 region is CAWRPRTSIVAEAFF. In DNA, the CDR3 is TGTGCCTGGAGGCCCAGAACTTCGATCGTCGCTGAAGCTTTCTTT.

CDR3 in DNA: TGTGCCAGCAGTGAAGCCACCTACGAGCAGTACTTC. Encoded protein: CASSEATYEQYF. V usage is TRBV2 and J usage is TRBJ2-7, with D uncertain. V dropped 0 bases and J dropped 2 bases, with 2 bases sitting between them. The CDR3 sequence is 12 residues long. CDR1 is SNHLY, CDR2 FYNNEI, per germline.

V gene TRBV29-1 combines with J gene TRBJ1-3, with no clear D. The CDR3 is made up of 16 amino acids. V shed 8 bases and J shed 0 bases, with 20 bases lying between them. CDR1 and CDR2 from the germline V gene are SQVTM and ANQGSEA. The DNA of the CDR3 is TGCAGCACTCCGCTACGGGTATCCCGCTCTGGAAACACCATATATTTT. Translating it yields CSTPLRVSRSGNTIYF.

The chain recombines TRBV2 with TRBJ1-1; TRBD1 matches at 7 bases. V dropped 7 bases and J dropped 3; count of bases not matched to a gene: 5. CDR1 is SNHLY and CDR2 is FYNNEI in the germline V gene. The CDR3 totals 13 residues. CDR3 sequence reads: CASMRQGDTEAFF. For the CDR3, the DNA is TGTGCCAGCATGCGACAGGGTGACACTGAAGCTTTCTTT.

V and J are TRBV13 and TRBJ1-1; perhaps TRBD1 as D (5 bases). The germline V gene encodes CDR1 PRHDT and CDR2 FYEKMQ (reference sequence). The CDR3 totals 16 residues. V gave up 5 bases and J gave up 1 base, with 17 bases separating them. The CDR3 loop reads CASSTGGRHQNTEAFF. For the CDR3, the DNA is TGTGCCAGCAGCACAGGAGGTAGGCACCAGAACACTGAAGCTTTCTTT. The full variable domain, with the rest looked up from reference TRBV13 and TRBJ1-1, is AAGVIQSPRHLIKEKRETATLKCYPIPRHDTVYWYQQGPGQDPQFLISFYEKMQSDKGSIPDRFSAQQFSDYHSELNMSSLELGDSALYFCASSTGGRHQNTEAFFGQGTRLTVV.

This sequence joins TRBV18 and TRBJ2-2; the match to TRBD1 covers 9 bases. Unmatched junction bases numbered 6, after V lost 3 bases and J lost 4 bases. Germline loops: CDR1 KGHSH, CDR2 LQKENI. The length of the CDR3 is 16 residues. The CDR3 reads CASSPPGQGGTGELFF. The CDR3, as DNA: TGTGCCAGCTCACCTCCGGGACAGGGCGGCACCGGGGAGCTGTTTTTT.

The chain employs TRBV11-3 and TRBJ2-2, with 10 bases matching TRBD1. The CDR3 totals 16 residues. V was pared by 5 bases and J by 3 bases, with 6 bases of the junction left unmatched. Germline loops: CDR1 SGHNT, CDR2 YENEEA. The CDR3 loop reads CASSPGQGDYTGELFF. In DNA form, the CDR3 reads TGTGCCAGCAGCCCCGGACAGGGGGACTACACCGGGGAGCTGTTTTTT.

V gene TRBV2 combines with J gene TRBJ1-1, with unresolved D. Germline values: CDR1 SNHLY, CDR2 FYNNEI. V was pared by 2 bases and J by 1 base, with 5 bases between. This CDR3 contains 13 residues. In nucleotides, the CDR3 is TGTGCCAGCAGTGAATGGAAGAACACTGAAGCTTTCTTT. Amino acid sequence: CASSEWKNTEAFF.

The chain has TRBV2 and TRBJ1-4, with 8 bases aligning to TRBD1. There are 13 residues in the CDR3. After removal of 4 bases from V and 8 bases from J, the junction contained 3 bases not matched to a gene. Per germline, CDR1 SNHLY and CDR2 FYNNEI. The CDR3 region has the DNA TGTGCCAGCAGTGGACAGGGGTGGGAAAAACTGTTTTTT. Translation: CASSGQGWEKLFF.

This chain links TRBV20-1 with TRBJ1-6; D not certain. V was shortened by 3 bases and J by 14 bases, with 14 bases between the two germline ends. Germline CDR1 DFQATT, CDR2 SNEGSKA (reference sequence). The CDR3 is made up of 12 amino acids. As DNA, the CDR3 is TGCAGTGCTAGTCCAGGAGACTTGACCCTCCACTTT. The encoded protein is CSASPGDLTLHF.

The chain joins TRBV30 to TRBJ1-3; D unresolved. Germline lookup yields CDR1 GTSNPN and CDR2 SVGIG (reference sequence). The CDR3 extends over 14 amino acids. Trimming removed 2 bases at V and 0 bases at J, with 8 bases between. In DNA, the CDR3 is TGTGCCTGGAGTTTCGGCGGCTCTGGAAACACCATATATTTT. Translation: CAWSFGGSGNTIYF.

This clone showed up just once. CDR3 in DNA: TGTGCCAGCAGACGGGACCGGAGCTCCTACGAGCAGTACTTC. Translating gives CASRRDRSSYEQYF. The V gene is TRBV2, the J gene TRBJ2-7; D is perhaps TRBD1 or TRBD2 (5 bases each). CDR3 length: 14 amino acids. Germline CDR1 and CDR2: SNHLY and FYNNEI. Trimming shortened V by 6 bases and J by 0 bases, and 12 bases separated the two germline ends.

The J gene is TRBJ1-6, the V gene TRBV30; D gene ambiguous. Germline V lookup: CDR1 GTSNPN, CDR2 SVGIG (reference sequence). The CDR3 runs to 13 residues. V was clipped by 8 bases and J by 0 bases, with 8 bases between them. The CDR3 DNA reads TGTGCCCTTTCAAGCTCCTATAATTCACCCCTCCACTTT. Amino acid sequence: CALSSSYNSPLHF.

This rearrangement joins TRBV3-1 (or the pseudogene TRBV3-2) to TRBJ2-5, with a tentative D call TRBD2 (5 bases). Trimming removed 4 bases at V and 5 bases at J, with 14 bases between. This CDR3 contains 14 residues. From germline, CDR1 is LGHDT and CDR2 YNNKEL (reference sequence). In DNA, the CDR3 is TGTGCCAGCAGCCCCCGTAGTAGCGCGGAGACCCAGTACTTC. Protein product: CASSPRSSAETQYF.

The chain combines TRBV5-1 with TRBJ2-3, with a weak D call TRBD2 (6 bases). The ends were cut back, 4 bases at V and 0 bases at J, with 9 bases in the middle. Germline CDR1 SGHRS, CDR2 YFSETQ. The CDR3 contains 14 residues. The CDR3 spells CASSTGTSTDTQYF. CDR3 bases: TGCGCCAGCAGCACCGGGACTAGCACAGATACGCAGTATTTT.

The chain joins TRBV6-2 or TRBV6-3 to TRBJ2-1; possibly TRBD2 for D (6 bases). V was pared by 6 bases and J by 4 bases, with 10 bases between. The CDR3 runs 13 residues. Germline assignment: CDR1 MNHEY and CDR2 SVGEGT. The CDR3 reads CASSRTTYNEQFF. As DNA, the CDR3 is TGTGCCAGCAGCCGGACTACTTACAATGAGCAGTTCTTC.

This clone came up a few times. This chain connects TRBV5-4 to TRBJ1-1, with D possibly being TRBD1 (5 bases). Germline V lookup: CDR1 SGHNT, CDR2 YYREEE (reference sequence). The CDR3 spans 16 residues. Trimming cost V 0 bases and J 4 bases, with 16 bases left between them. The DNA for the CDR3 is TGTGCCAGCAGCTTGGCCGGGGATAGGAGGGGCACTGAAGCTTTCTTT. Its protein product is CASSLAGDRRGTEAFF.

The chain employs TRBV28 and TRBJ1-5, with 7 bases aligning to TRBD1. The V gene's germline CDR1 is MDHEN and CDR2 SYDVKM. J gave up 4 bases and V 2 bases, and 5 bases lay outside the gene matches. This CDR3 is built from 15 residues. CDR3 bases: TGTGCCAGCAGTTTAGTCAGGGGGGCTAATCAGCCCCAGCATTTT. This translates into CASSLVRGANQPQHF.

The chain links TRBV7-2 to TRBJ2-1, with 10 bases fitting TRBD2. The CDR3 length is 15 residues. V shed 5 bases, J shed 3 bases, and the junction held 4 bases outside the gene matches. CDR1 is SGHTA and CDR2 is FQGNSA in the germline V gene. The CDR3 bases are TGTGCCAGCAGCCTTAGCGGGGGGAGCTACAATGAGCAGTTCTTC. It specifies CASSLSGGSYNEQFF.

This chain connects TRBV6-1 to TRBJ2-5; 8 nucleotides line up with TRBD2. Losses at the gene ends were 2 bases for V and 5 bases for J; bases not matched to a gene: 7. The CDR3 is 15 amino acids. Per germline, CDR1 MNHNS and CDR2 SASEGT. CDR3 protein: CASSEPRTSSETQYF. The CDR3 coding sequence is TGTGCCAGCAGTGAACCCCGGACTAGCTCTGAGACCCAGTACTTC.

The chain joins TRBV7-2 to TRBJ2-3; D may be TRBD1 (5 bases). Between the trimmed V and J ends, which lost 3 bases and 2 bases, there was a span of 9 bases. This CDR3 has 14 residues. Germline V gene data show CDR1 as SGHTA and CDR2 as FQGNSA. The CDR3 loop reads CASSFGHNTDTQYF. The CDR3, as DNA: TGTGCCAGCAGCTTCGGACACAACACAGATACGCAGTATTTT.

This clone appeared a single time. This chain links TRBV19 with TRBJ1-1, with D unresolved. The CDR3 runs to 16 residues. V was trimmed by 5 bases and J by 0 bases, leaving 16 bases between them. In germline, CDR1 is LNHDA, CDR2 SQIVND (reference sequence). The CDR3 DNA sequence: TGTGCCAGTAGTTCCCACATTTCTCAAATGAACACTGAAGCTTTCTTT. Translated: CASSSHISQMNTEAFF.